This T cell receptor beta chain derives from a study of radiotherapy plus CTLA-4 blockade in lung cancer. The trim removed 7 bases at V and 1 base at J, leaving 14 bases unmatched. The CDR3 contains 17 residues. Per germline, CDR1 WNHNN and CDR2 SYGVQD (reference sequence). Sequencing was performed with immunoSEQ multiplex PCR; in TCRdb, only in-frame clones are kept and a portion is missing. This sample carries tens of thousands of clones, about three quarters of them seen once, and the ten largest clones take 2% to 3%. The clonotype comes from a human donor with non-small cell lung cancer whose response to radiotherapy plus ipilimumab could not be evaluated. The source was peripheral blood, collected from a patient treated with radiotherapy plus ipilimumab. The rearrangement joins TRBV10-1 to TRBJ1-2; 8 bases are shared with TRBD1. The CDR3 bases are TGCGCCAGCATCCGATTCCGGGGAGACAGGGGTAACTATGGCTACACCTTC. Protein sequence: CASIRFRGDRGNYGYTF.